A selection of T cell receptor beta chains follows, all from one sample in a study of blood T cell repertoires in COVID-19. Data came from immunoSEQ multiplex PCR; TCRdb stores just in-frame clones and leaves some out. The sample yields 200,000 to 250,000 clones, roughly 85% seen once. What was sequenced was peripheral blood. These receptors all come from a woman in her 70s with COVID-19, enrolled during active disease. Both conserved end residues are part of each CDR3. Each record gives: clone size, J gene, V gene, D gene, CDR3 DNA, CDR3 protein. The D gene is left open where the match is weak. Clone size is not always given. Where it is, it says once, few, many or a class for expanded clones.

few | TRBJ2-1 | TRBV10-3 | TRBD1 | TGTGCCATCAGTGGGGGACAGAACTACAATGAGCAGTTCTTC | CAISGGQNYNEQFF
- | TRBJ1-1 | TRBV12-3/TRBV12-4 | TRBD1 | TGTGCCAGCAGTTGGGACAGACGAGGAGCTTTCTTT | CASSWDRRGAFF
few | TRBJ1-2 | TRBV10-2 | - | TGCGCCACCCAAACTCCTTTTGACTATGGCTACACCTTC | CATQTPFDYGYTF
- | TRBJ2-5 | TRBV19 | - | TGTGCCAGTTCCGGACTGGGAGAGACCCAGTACTTC | CASSGLGETQYF
- | TRBJ2-3 | TRBV11-3 | TRBD2 | TGTGCCAGCAGCTCCCCTAGCCCTAGCGGGTACACAGATACGCAGTATTTT | CASSSPSPSGYTDTQYF
- | TRBJ2-2 | TRBV9 | - | TGTGCCAGCAGCCCGCAGCGGAACACCGGGGAGCTGTTTTTT | CASSPQRNTGELFF
few | TRBJ1-6 | TRBV25-1 | - | TGTGCCAGCAGTGAGACAGGCACTAATAATTCACCCCTCCACTTT | CASSETGTNNSPLHF
- | TRBJ2-1 | TRBV4-1 | TRBD2 | TGCGCCAGCAGCCAAGATATCGGCGGGGGGGCAAGCGATGAGCAGTTCTTC | CASSQDIGGGASDEQFF
- | TRBJ2-2 | TRBV10-2 | - | TGCGCCAGCAGTGACCGAGACAGGCCCGGGGAGCTGTTTTTT | CASSDRDRPGELFF
- | TRBJ2-7 | TRBV3-1/TRBV3-2 | - | TGTGCCAGCAGCCTCATAGGGGTACCTAGCTACGAGCAGTACTTC | CASSLIGVPSYEQYF
- | TRBJ1-6 | TRBV5-1 | - | TGCGCCAGCAGCTTGGTCGGGGGGCCGAATTCACCCCTCCACTTT | CASSLVGGPNSPLHF
- | TRBJ2-5 | TRBV24-1 | - | TGTGCCACCAGTGCTGGGCAGGGTCGAGGAGAGACCCAGTACTTC | CATSAGQGRGETQYF
- | TRBJ2-3 | TRBV7-3 | TRBD2 | TGTGCCAGCAGCTTCGGGGGGGCGACAGATACGCAGTATTTT | CASSFGGATDTQYF
- | TRBJ1-2 | TRBV19 | - | TGTGCCAGTAGTATTTCCTCGGGGGTGACGGTAAACTATGGCTACACCTTC | CASSISSGVTVNYGYTF